A single sample gave rise to the 10 T cell receptor beta chains below, sequenced in a study of blood T cell repertoires in COVID-19. Libraries were prepared by immunoSEQ multiplex PCR; TCRdb keeps only in-frame clonotypes and omits some of them. The repertoire holds approximately 84,000 clones, with approximately 80% as singletons. Sequencing was done on a sample of peripheral blood. The receptors derive from a human donor in a cohort sampled during active COVID-19.

The rearrangement uses TRBV19 and TRBJ2-5; tentatively, D is TRBD2 (6 bases). The CDR3 is 13 amino acids. Germline assignment: CDR1 LNHDA and CDR2 SQIVND (reference sequence). Trimming cost V 3 bases and J 5 bases, with 10 bases left between them. CDR3: CASSIQRGETQYF. CDR3 sequence (DNA): TGTGCCAGTAGTATTCAACGGGGGGAGACCCAGTACTTC.

V gene TRBV9 combines with J gene TRBJ1-1, with 9 bases identical to TRBD1. The CDR3 is 14 amino acids. V trimming: 3 bases; J trimming: 6 bases; junction bases outside the gene matches: 6. Germline CDR1 reads SGDLS; CDR2 reads YYNGEE. CDR3: CASSAGDRVAEAFF. Written as DNA, the CDR3 is TGTGCCAGCAGCGCGGGGGACAGGGTGGCTGAAGCTTTCTTT.

The V and J genes are TRBV28 and TRBJ2-4; D may be TRBD2 (5 bases). CDR3 size: 14 residues. Germline loops: CDR1 MDHEN, CDR2 SYDVKM. V shed 5 bases and J shed 10 bases, with 18 bases lying between them. In DNA, the CDR3 is TGTGCCAGCAGTCTGGCTGATGCGGGCCTTATTCAGTACTTC. It encodes CASSLADAGLIQYF.

The DNA for the CDR3 is TGTGCCAGCAGCTTCTTCCGGGACAGGCAAGAGACCCAGTACTTC. Protein product: CASSFFRDRQETQYF. The V and J genes are TRBV7-9 and TRBJ2-5; 8 nucleotides match TRBD1. Germline V CDR1 and CDR2: SEHNR, FQNEAQ (reference sequence). The CDR3 has 15 residues. Trimming cost V 3 bases and J 2 bases; bases outside gene matches: 5.

J is TRBJ2-1 and V is TRBV5-1; 10 bases map to TRBD1. V lost 0 bases and J lost 4; bases outside the gene matches: 4. Germline CDR1 reads SGHRS; CDR2 reads YFSETQ. The CDR3 extends over 16 amino acids. CDR3 loop: CASSLGGQGGYNEQFF. The CDR3 DNA follows: TGCGCCAGCAGCTTGGGAGGACAGGGGGGGTACAATGAGCAGTTCTTC.

The rearrangement uses TRBV18 and TRBJ2-3; tentative D call: TRBD1 (5 bases). V lost 4 bases and J lost 0, with 8 bases in between. The CDR3 runs 14 residues. Germline V gives CDR1 KGHSH, CDR2 LQKENI. CDR3 nucleotide sequence: TGTGCCAGCTCACGTGACAGTAGCACAGATACGCAGTATTTT. It encodes CASSRDSSTDTQYF.

This clone came up once. CDR3 in DNA: TGCAGTGATCGAACGACAGAAGCTTTCTTT. It is translated as CSDRTTEAFF. The chain has TRBV20-1 and TRBJ1-1, with D hard to call. V was clipped by 7 bases and J by 8 bases, with 11 bases between them. The CDR3 is 10 residues long. Looked up from germline, CDR1 is DFQATT and CDR2 is SNEGSKA (reference sequence).

The chain recombines TRBV5-1 with TRBJ1-1; tentatively, D is TRBD1 (6 bases). The CDR3 has 15 residues. Germline V gene lookup returns CDR1 SGHRS and CDR2 YFSETQ. Trimming took 1 base from V and 1 from J, leaving 11 bases between them. CDR3 DNA: TGCGCCAGCAGCTTGTTCGGCAGGGGGAACACTGAAGCTTTCTTT. Amino acids: CASSLFGRGNTEAFF.

The gene calls are TRBV9 and TRBJ2-5, with 7 bases lining up with TRBD1. This CDR3 comprises 15 residues. V shed 0 bases, J shed 3 bases, and the junction held 5 bases outside the gene matches. The V gene's germline CDR1 is SGDLS and CDR2 YYNGEE. The CDR3 spells CASSVEGTDKETQYF. In nucleotides, the CDR3 is TGTGCCAGCAGCGTAGAGGGGACAGACAAAGAGACCCAGTACTTC. Supplemented by reference TRBV9 and TRBJ2-5, the full variable domain reads DSGVTQTPKHLITATGQRVTLRCSPRSGDLSVYWYQQSLDQGLQFLIQYYNGEERAKGNILERFSAQQFPDLHSELNLSSLELGDSALYFCASSVEGTDKETQYFGPGTRLLVL.

V is TRBV5-8 and J is TRBJ1-5, with 9 nucleotides matching TRBD1. The V gene end was trimmed by 5 bases and the J gene end by 10 bases; junction bases not matched to a gene: 10. CDR3 size: 14 residues. Germline CDR1 SGHTS, CDR2 YDEGEE. The CDR3 coding sequence is TGTGCCAGCAGGAGAACGGGACAGGGCCGCCCCCAGCATTTT. Protein sequence: CASRRTGQGRPQHF.